This record covers a single T cell receptor beta chain. Antigen specificity is unknown. The record originates from a study of OX40 agonist ivuxolimab in advanced cancers. At the level of the study: The group had a mean age of about 60 years, ranged from about 20 to 85, and was 82.7% male. Partial responses were achieved by three patients, one with hepatocellular carcinoma and two with cutaneous melanoma. Study-wide findings and caveats: Patients with a partial response at 0.1-3.0 mg/kg had among the lowest clonal expansion. Antigen specificity remained undetermined for the expanded peripheral T cells.

The assay was immunoSEQ multiplex PCR, and TCRdb's table has in-frame clones only and misses some. The sample yields roughly 53,000 clones, roughly 89% seen once. Germline assignment: CDR1 MNHNS and CDR2 SASEGT. Trimming left V 6 bases short and J 4 bases short, with 7 bases between. This CDR3 comprises 11 residues. The sequencing used CD4+ or CD8+ T cells sorted from blood, collected in a trial of the OX40 agonist ivuxolimab. The chain combines TRBV6-1 with TRBJ2-7, with D unclear. This TCR came from an adult with an advanced solid tumor such as melanoma, head and neck, liver or kidney cancer. The CDR3 here is CASREIYEQYF. The CDR3 DNA reads as TGTGCCAGCAGAGAAATTTACGAGCAGTACTTC.